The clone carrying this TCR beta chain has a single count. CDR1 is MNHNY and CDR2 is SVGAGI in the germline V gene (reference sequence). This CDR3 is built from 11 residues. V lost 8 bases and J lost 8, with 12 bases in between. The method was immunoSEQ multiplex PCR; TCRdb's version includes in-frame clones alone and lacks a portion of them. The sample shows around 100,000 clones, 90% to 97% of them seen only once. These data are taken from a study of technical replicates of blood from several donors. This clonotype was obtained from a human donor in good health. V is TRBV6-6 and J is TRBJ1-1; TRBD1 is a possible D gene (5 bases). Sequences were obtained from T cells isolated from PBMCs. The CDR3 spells CASDERQEAFF. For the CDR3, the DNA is TGTGCCAGCGACGAGCGACAGGAAGCTTTCTTT.